The rows below give T cell receptor beta chains drawn from one sample of a study of control samples from healthy donors and cancer patients. The repertoire was sequenced with immunoSEQ multiplex PCR; TCRdb's copy has only in-frame clones and lacks some. The sample includes more than 150,000 clones, nearly 95% of them seen just once. Material: blood. Receptors were obtained from a man in his fifties in good health. Both conserved end residues are part of each CDR3.

>TRBV2|TRBJ2-3
CASRDRDRLTDTQYF
>TRBV5-4|TRBJ2-4
CASSLGGVGKNIQYF
>TRBV5-1|TRBJ2-3
CASSSTTSGSADTQYF
>TRBV7-9|TRBJ2-5
CASSSPTLGEETQYF
>TRBV5-6|TRBJ2-1
CASSLDYNEQFF
>TRBV3-1/TRBV3-2|TRBJ2-7
CASSQGYGKPDEQYF
>TRBV10-3|TRBJ1-5
CAISALLLDQPQHF
>TRBV21-1|TRBJ1-6
CASSKVPVSRSDNSPLHF
>TRBV6-4|TRBJ1-1
CASRQGQGTEAFF
>TRBV10-3|TRBJ1-5
CATSAGGNQPQHF
>TRBV7-3|TRBJ2-3
CASSRIAGKGDTQYF
>TRBV5-1|TRBJ1-5
CASSPEVNQPQHF
>TRBV5-8|TRBJ2-7
CASSLQGGSYEQYF
>TRBV6-4|TRBJ1-1
CASSESIPGVAFF
>TRBV29-1|TRBJ2-1
CSVEGPTDNEQFF
>TRBV12-3/TRBV12-4|TRBJ2-1
CASSPGLNEQFF
>TRBV4-1|TRBJ2-1
CASSQQLASYNEQFF
>TRBV27|TRBJ2-6
CASALDSGANVLTF
>TRBV2|TRBJ2-1
CASRKTSGPNNEQFF
>TRBV7-2|TRBJ1-6
CASSARSGQGNSPLHF
>TRBV11-3|TRBJ1-1
CASSATGGGTEAFF
>TRBV4-1|TRBJ2-7
CASSPRQTYEQYF